This T cell receptor beta chain was sequenced during a study of OX40 agonist ivuxolimab in advanced cancers. Overall study context: The dose of intravenous ivuxolimab that patients received every 2 weeks ranged from 0.01 to 10 mg/kg. Treatment received earlier with anti-PD-1, anti-PD-L1 or anti-CTLA-4 agents was allowed, and over 30% had some.

The repertoire was sequenced with immunoSEQ multiplex PCR; TCRdb's copy has only in-frame clones and lacks some. The sample carries about 38,000 clones, roughly 85% recorded once. This clonotype originated in an adult with an advanced solid tumor such as melanoma, head and neck, liver or kidney cancer. Source: CD4+ or CD8+ T cells sorted from blood, taken in a trial of the OX40 agonist ivuxolimab.

The CDR3 bases are TGTGCCAGCAGCTTAGCTTGGGACAGGGGCTCCGGGGAGCTGTTTTTT. Translation: CASSLAWDRGSGELFF. This chain uses TRBV7-9 with TRBJ2-2; 10 bases map to TRBD1. Germline V gives CDR1 SEHNR, CDR2 FQNEAQ (reference sequence). The junction had 4 bases not matched to a gene; V was cut back by 0 bases and J by 6 bases. The CDR3 length is 16 residues. Filled out from reference TRBV7-9 and TRBJ2-2, the complete variable domain reads DTGVSQNPRHKITKRGQNVTFRCDPISEHNRLYWYRQTLGQGPEFLTYFQNEAQLEKSRLLSDRFSAERPKGSFSTLEIQRTEQGDSAMYLCASSLAWDRGSGELFFGEGSRLTVL.